The rows below give T cell receptor beta chains drawn from one sample of a study of blood T cell repertoires in COVID-19. TCRdb's copy holds only in-frame clones and misses some; the assay was immunoSEQ multiplex PCR. Found here are about 210,000 clones, 70% to 85% of them singletons; the top ten hold around 7.8%. Source material: peripheral blood. The origin of the receptors is an elderly woman with COVID-19, enrolled during active disease. CDR3s include the opening cysteine and the closing phenylalanine or tryptophan. Fields, in order: V gene, D gene, J gene, clone size, CDR3 protein, CDR3 DNA. A D gene is named only where the DNA matches it firmly. Some rows have no size entry. The others give once, few or many, or a class for an expanded clone.

V: TRBV7-2
D: TRBD1
J: TRBJ1-2
size: NA
CDR3: CASSLEVTGNGYTF
DNA: TGTGCCAGCAGCTTAGAAGTGACAGGGAACGGCTACACCTTC

V: TRBV12-2
D: NA
J: TRBJ2-4
size: once
CDR3: CASRLDRSLTSPCRDIQYF
DNA: TGTGCAAGTCGCTTAGATCGTAGCCTTACTAGTCCATGTCGCGACATTCAGTACTTC

V: TRBV10-3
D: TRBD1
J: TRBJ2-7
size: NA
CDR3: CAISPTGDEQYF
DNA: TGTGCCATCAGCCCTACAGGGGACGAGCAGTACTTC

V: TRBV5-4
D: NA
J: TRBJ1-5
size: NA
CDR3: CASSSDSNQPQHF
DNA: TGTGCCAGCAGCAGCGATAGCAATCAGCCCCAGCATTTT

V: TRBV18
D: TRBD2
J: TRBJ2-7
size: NA
CDR3: CASSPEAGGASGQYF
DNA: TGTGCCAGCTCACCAGAGGCGGGAGGGGCATCGGGGCAGTACTTC

V: TRBV3-1/TRBV3-2
D: TRBD2
J: TRBJ2-3
size: once
CDR3: CASSATSGGQDTQYF
DNA: TGTGCCAGCAGCGCCACTAGCGGGGGCCAAGATACGCAGTATTTT

V: TRBV29-1
D: NA
J: TRBJ2-7
size: NA
CDR3: CSVEQMAGARYEQYF
DNA: TGCAGCGTTGAACAAATGGCAGGGGCGAGATACGAGCAGTACTTC

V: TRBV5-1
D: NA
J: TRBJ1-5
size: NA
CDR3: CASSLNTGWNQPQHF
DNA: TGCGCCAGCAGCTTAAACACAGGGTGGAATCAGCCCCAGCATTTT

V: TRBV7-9
D: TRBD1
J: TRBJ1-3
size: NA
CDR3: CASRTGAGNTIYF
DNA: TGTGCCAGCAGGACAGGGGCTGGAAACACCATATATTTT

V: TRBV3-1/TRBV3-2
D: NA
J: TRBJ1-2
size: NA
CDR3: CASSQVQYGYTF
DNA: TGTGCCAGCAGCCAAGTCCAATATGGCTACACCTTC

V: TRBV5-4
D: NA
J: TRBJ1-4
size: NA
CDR3: CASGLGGTNEKLFF
DNA: TGTGCCAGCGGACTAGGGGGGACTAATGAAAAACTGTTTTTT

V: TRBV29-1
D: NA
J: TRBJ2-2
size: NA
CDR3: CSVEGRSGFGGELFF
DNA: TGCAGCGTTGAAGGACGCTCAGGGTTTGGCGGGGAGCTGTTTTTT

V: TRBV6-1
D: TRBD2
J: TRBJ2-4
size: NA
CDR3: CASSEFAREFIQYF
DNA: TGTGCCAGCAGTGAATTTGCGCGGGAGTTCATTCAGTACTTC

V: TRBV5-6
D: NA
J: TRBJ2-1
size: NA
CDR3: CASSWGRGEQFF
DNA: TGTGCCAGCAGCTGGGGGCGTGGTGAGCAGTTCTTC

V: TRBV5-1
D: NA
J: TRBJ2-1
size: NA
CDR3: CASSLASFSNNEQFF
DNA: TGCGCCAGCAGCTTGGCTAGCTTCTCCAACAATGAGCAGTTCTTC

V: TRBV5-6
D: NA
J: TRBJ2-1
size: NA
CDR3: CASSKGTSNEQFF
DNA: TGTGCCAGCAGCAAAGGGACTTCCAATGAGCAGTTCTTC

V: TRBV3-1/TRBV3-2
D: NA
J: TRBJ1-1
size: NA
CDR3: CASTGWGLTEAFF
DNA: TGTGCCAGCACCGGGTGGGGCCTCACTGAAGCTTTCTTT

V: TRBV25-1
D: NA
J: TRBJ1-3
size: NA
CDR3: CASSDSRSGNTIYF
DNA: TGTGCCAGCAGTGATAGCCGGTCTGGAAACACCATATATTTT

V: TRBV15
D: NA
J: TRBJ2-6
size: NA
CDR3: CATSRDLVSGANVLTF
DNA: TGTGCCACCAGCAGAGATTTAGTCTCTGGGGCCAACGTCCTGACTTTC

V: TRBV5-4
D: TRBD1
J: TRBJ2-2
size: NA
CDR3: CASRRGHGELFF
DNA: TGTGCCAGCAGGAGGGGGCACGGGGAGCTGTTTTTT

V: TRBV28
D: TRBD2
J: TRBJ2-1
size: NA
CDR3: CASRLAGFSYNEQFF
DNA: TGTGCCAGCAGGTTAGCGGGTTTCTCCTACAATGAGCAGTTCTTC

V: TRBV7-9
D: NA
J: TRBJ1-3
size: NA
CDR3: CASSSGTGGGNTIYF
DNA: TGTGCCAGCAGCTCTGGGACGGGGGGTGGAAACACCATATATTTT